Listed below are T cell receptor beta chains from one sample, sequenced in a study of cytomegalovirus exposure and HLA in healthy donors. Method: immunoSEQ multiplex PCR; TCRdb's copy keeps in-frame clones and lacks some. In the table there are about 190,000 clones, 60% to 80% of which are singletons. The material sequenced was PBMCs. The origin of the receptors is a woman aged 30 to 39 in good health and CMV-seropositive. The conserved cysteine and the conserved F or W are not part of the CDR3 here. Each record gives: V gene, CDR3 length, J gene, CDR3 protein.

>TRBV11-2|13|TRBJ2-2
ASSRLAGGAGELF
>TRBV28|14|TRBJ1-1
ASKTLPDGPSTEAF
>TRBV28|12|TRBJ1-2
ASRRTGANYGYT
>TRBV6-1|13|TRBJ1-4
ASSDWGVLNEKLF
>TRBV9|13|TRBJ2-1
ASSVELAVYNEQF
>TRBV28|10|TRBJ2-7
ASSLLGGEQY
>TRBV6-6|13|TRBJ2-1
ASSPGLAGYNEQF
>TRBV7-2|13|TRBJ1-1
ASESGGGWDTEAF
>TRBV4-2|10|TRBJ1-1
ASTREDTEAF
>TRBV5-6|14|TRBJ1-5
ASSLSKTGFYQPQH
>TRBV19|14|TRBJ1-5
ASMSLWEGDNQPQH
>TRBV7-9|12|TRBJ2-1
ASSSGLVHNEQF